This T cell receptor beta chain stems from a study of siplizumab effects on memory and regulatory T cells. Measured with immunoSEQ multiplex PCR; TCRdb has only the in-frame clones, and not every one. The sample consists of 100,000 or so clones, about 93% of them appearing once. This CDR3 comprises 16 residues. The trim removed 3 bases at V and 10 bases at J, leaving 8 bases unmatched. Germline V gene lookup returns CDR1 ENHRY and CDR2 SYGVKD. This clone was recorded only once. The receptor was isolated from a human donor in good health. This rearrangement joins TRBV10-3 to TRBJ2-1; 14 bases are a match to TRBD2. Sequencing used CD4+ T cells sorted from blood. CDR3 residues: CAISDWGLAGAGEQFF. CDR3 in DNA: TGTGCCATCAGTGATTGGGGACTAGCGGGAGCAGGCGAGCAGTTCTTC.